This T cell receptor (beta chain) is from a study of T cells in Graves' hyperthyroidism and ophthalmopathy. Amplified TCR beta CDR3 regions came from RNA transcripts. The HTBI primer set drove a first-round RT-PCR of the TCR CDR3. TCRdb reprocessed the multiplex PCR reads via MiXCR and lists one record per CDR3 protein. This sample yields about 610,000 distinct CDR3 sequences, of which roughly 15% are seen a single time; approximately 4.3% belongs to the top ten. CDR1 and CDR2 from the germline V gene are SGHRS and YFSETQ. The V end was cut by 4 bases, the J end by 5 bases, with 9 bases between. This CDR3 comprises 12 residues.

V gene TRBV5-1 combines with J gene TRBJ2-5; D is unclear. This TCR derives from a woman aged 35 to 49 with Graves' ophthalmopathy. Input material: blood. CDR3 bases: TGCGCCAGCAGCATGCTCGAGGAGACCCAGTACTTC. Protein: CASSMLEETQYF.